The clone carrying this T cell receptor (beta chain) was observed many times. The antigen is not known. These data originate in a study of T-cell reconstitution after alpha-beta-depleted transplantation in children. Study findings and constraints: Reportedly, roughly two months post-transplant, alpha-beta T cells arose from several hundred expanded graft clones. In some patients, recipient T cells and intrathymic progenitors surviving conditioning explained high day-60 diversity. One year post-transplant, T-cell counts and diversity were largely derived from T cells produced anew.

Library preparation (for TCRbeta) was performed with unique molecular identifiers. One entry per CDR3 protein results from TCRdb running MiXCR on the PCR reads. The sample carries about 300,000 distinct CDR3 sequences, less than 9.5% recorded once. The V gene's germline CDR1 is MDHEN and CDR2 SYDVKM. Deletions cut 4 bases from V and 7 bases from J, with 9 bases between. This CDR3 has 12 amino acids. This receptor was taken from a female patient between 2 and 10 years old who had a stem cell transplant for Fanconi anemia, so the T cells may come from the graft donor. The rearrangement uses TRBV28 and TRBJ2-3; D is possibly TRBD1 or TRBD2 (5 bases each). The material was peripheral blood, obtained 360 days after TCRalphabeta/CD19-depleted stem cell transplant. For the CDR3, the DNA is TGTGCCAGCAGTTGGGGACCATATACGCAGTATTTT. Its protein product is CASSWGPYTQYF.